The clone carrying this T cell receptor (beta chain) was seen only a few times. What it recognizes is unknown. The CDR3 is 15 residues long. Germline CDR1 SGHTA, CDR2 FQGNSA. Trimming shortened V by 3 bases and J by 8 bases, and 17 bases separated the two germline ends. Then a second PCR, running roughly 7 to 11 cycles, was carried out with a sample-barcoded 5' primer and a J-beta primer mix. Tags on each cDNA molecule came from a template-switch adaptor with 12 random nucleotides. MiXCR, applied by TCRdb to the 5' RACE reads, yields one record per CDR3 protein. The sample carries about 580,000 distinct CDR3 sequences, roughly 43% recorded once. This sample stems from a study of blood T cells in healthy people across ages. Study-wide results and limits: Unsorted PBMC material precluded a definitive naive versus antigen-experienced comparison.

Input material: blood. This TCR was sampled from a man of 80 years or more in good health. The chain has TRBV7-2 and TRBJ1-5; possible D gene TRBD1, 6 bases. CDR3 in DNA: TGTGCCAGCAGCTTCAAGGGGCAGGGGAGTGAGCCCCAGCATTTT. Encoded protein: CASSFKGQGSEPQHF.